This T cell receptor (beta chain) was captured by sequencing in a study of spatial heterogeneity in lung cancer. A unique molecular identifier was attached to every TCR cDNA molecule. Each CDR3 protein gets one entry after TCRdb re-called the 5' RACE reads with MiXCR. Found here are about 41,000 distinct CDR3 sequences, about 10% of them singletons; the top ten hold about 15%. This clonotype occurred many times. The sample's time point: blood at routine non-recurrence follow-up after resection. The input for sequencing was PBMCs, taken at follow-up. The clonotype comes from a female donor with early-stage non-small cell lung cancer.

The CDR3 is CAWSYRLAGSPMGTDTQYF. CDR3 coding DNA: TGTGCCTGGAGTTACCGACTAGCGGGTTCGCCTATGGGCACAGATACGCAGTATTTT. This rearrangement joins TRBV30 to TRBJ2-3; 10 bases are shared with TRBD2. V lost 2 bases to trimming and J lost 1 base; unmatched junction nucleotides: 15. This CDR3 comprises 19 residues. Germline CDR1 GTSNPN, CDR2 SVGIG (reference sequence).